A selection of T cell receptor beta chains follows, all from one sample in a study of cytomegalovirus exposure and HLA in healthy donors. This table comes from immunoSEQ multiplex PCR, and its TCRdb copy is limited to in-frame clones, with some not included. Altogether about 180,000 clones are present, roughly three quarters being singletons, with the ten largest covering approximately 13%. The sequenced sample consisted of PBMCs. The receptor set was obtained from a woman aged 50 to 65 in good health and CMV-seropositive. CDR3s include the opening cysteine and the closing phenylalanine or tryptophan. The order of the fields is J gene, D gene, V gene, clone size, CDR3 DNA, CDR3 protein. The D gene is left open where the match is weak. The size of a clone is reported for some rows only, either as once, few or many, or as a class for expanded clones.

TRBJ2-2	-	TRBV9	-	TGTGCCAGCAGCGCTTCACAGGGCGGGGGAGGGGAGCTGTTTTTT	CASSASQGGGGELFF
TRBJ2-3	TRBD2	TRBV5-1	-	TGCGCCAGCAGCTTGGGGAAGCGGGGCGGGAGCACAGATACGCAGTATTTT	CASSLGKRGGSTDTQYF
TRBJ2-3	-	TRBV27	-	TGTGCCAGCAGTCCCACCGGGGGGCTCGGCACAGATACGCAGTATTTT	CASSPTGGLGTDTQYF
TRBJ2-7	-	TRBV9	-	TGTGCCAGCAACCAGGACGAGCAGTACTTC	CASNQDEQYF
TRBJ2-1	-	TRBV7-6	-	TGTGCCAGCAGCTTAGAATCCAGGTTCAATGAGCAGTTCTTC	CASSLESRFNEQFF
TRBJ2-3	-	TRBV6-1	-	TGTGCCAGCACGCCAGGGCCCTCAGATACGCAGTATTTT	CASTPGPSDTQYF
TRBJ1-2	-	TRBV27	-	TGTGCCAGCAGTTTCTTTCCTAATAACTATGGCTACACCTTC	CASSFFPNNYGYTF
TRBJ2-3	-	TRBV18	-	TGTGCCAGCTCACCAGGGTTGTCAGGGATTAGCACAGATACGCAGTATTTT	CASSPGLSGISTDTQYF
TRBJ2-1	TRBD1	TRBV5-1	-	TGCGCCAGCAGCCGGGACAGAGTGGACAATGAGCAGTTCTTC	CASSRDRVDNEQFF
TRBJ1-1	TRBD1	TRBV29-1	-	TGCAGCGTTGTGGCCCCGGACAGGGCGGACACTGAAGCTTTCTTT	CSVVAPDRADTEAFF
TRBJ1-2	TRBD1	TRBV6-5	-	TGTGCCAGCAGTTACTCGAACAGGGGGCATAACTATGGCTACACCTTC	CASSYSNRGHNYGYTF
TRBJ2-7	TRBD1	TRBV2	-	TGTGCCAGCACTAAAGACAGGGACTACGAGCAGTACTTC	CASTKDRDYEQYF
TRBJ1-3	TRBD1	TRBV5-1	-	TGCGCCAGCAGCCGGGACAGCTTTTTCTCTGGAAACACCATATATTTT	CASSRDSFFSGNTIYF
TRBJ1-4	-	TRBV28	-	TGTGCCAGCAGCTCAGGGAGGGCGTATGAAAAACTGTTTTTT	CASSSGRAYEKLFF
TRBJ1-2	TRBD1	TRBV2	-	TGTGCCAGCAGTGAATTGGGGGGACAGGGGGCCTATGGCTACACCTTC	CASSELGGQGAYGYTF
TRBJ2-2	TRBD1	TRBV19	-	TGTGCCAGTAAGAACAGGGGGAACACCGGGGAGCTGTTTTTT	CASKNRGNTGELFF
TRBJ2-2	-	TRBV29-1	-	TGCAGCGTTGAGGGACATCCCACCGGGGAGCTGTTTTTT	CSVEGHPTGELFF
TRBJ2-3	-	TRBV6-5	-	TGTGCCAGCACTGGGCCCCTGGATACGCAGTATTTT	CASTGPLDTQYF
TRBJ2-7	TRBD2	TRBV10-3	-	TGTGCCATCAGTCAGCGGGGGAGCTCCTACGAGCAGTACTTC	CAISQRGSSYEQYF
TRBJ1-1	-	TRBV4-1	-	TGCGCCAGCTTTAATCCCCCAGACACTGAAGCTTTCTTT	CASFNPPDTEAFF
TRBJ2-6	-	TRBV12-2	few	TGTGCAAGTCGCTTGGAACCGACAGGGGTAAGCTCTGGGGCCAACGTCCTGACTTTC	CASRLEPTGVSSGANVLTF
TRBJ2-7	TRBD1	TRBV10-1	-	TGCGCCAGCAGGGAAACAGGGGTCGAGCAGTACTTC	CASRETGVEQYF
TRBJ1-6	-	TRBV2	few	TGTGCCAGCGCCTTGCAGGTGACCTATAATTCACCCCTCCACTTT	CASALQVTYNSPLHF
TRBJ2-7	TRBD1	TRBV9	-	TGTGCCAGCAGCGTAGGGGCCGGGACAGGGGTTTACGAGCAGTACTTC	CASSVGAGTGVYEQYF
TRBJ2-7	-	TRBV5-4	medium-sized	TGTGCCAGCAGCTTGGAATCTAGCCTTCAGCAGTACTTC	CASSLESSLQQYF
TRBJ2-7	-	TRBV25-1	-	TGTGCCAGCAGTGAATACAACGAGCAGTACTTC	CASSEYNEQYF
TRBJ2-3	TRBD1	TRBV29-1	-	TGCAGCGTTGCCCGCTTCCAGGGGGTTTTTAGCACAGATACGCAGTATTTT	CSVARFQGVFSTDTQYF
TRBJ2-5	TRBD1	TRBV19	-	TGTGCCAGTAGGGACAGGGGATTGGAGACCCAGTACTTC	CASRDRGLETQYF
TRBJ1-2	-	TRBV6-1	-	TGTGCCAGCAGTGATTTCCGTGGCTACACCTTC	CASSDFRGYTF
TRBJ1-2	-	TRBV30	-	TGTGCCTGGGGGCGCGGGGCGAACTATGGCTACACCTTC	CAWGRGANYGYTF
TRBJ1-4	TRBD1	TRBV7-8	-	TGTGCCAGCAGCTTGACAGGGTACGAAAAACTGTTTTTT	CASSLTGYEKLFF
TRBJ1-6	-	TRBV5-5	-	TGTGCCAGCAGCCGCGCCGCGGTAACTAATTCACCCCTCCACTTT	CASSRAAVTNSPLHF
TRBJ2-6	TRBD2	TRBV5-1	once	TGCGCCAGCAGCCCGGCGGGGGTAGTCTCTGGGGCCAACGTCCTGACTTTC	CASSPAGVVSGANVLTF
TRBJ2-7	TRBD2	TRBV7-9	-	TGTTCCAGCAGCTCGGGACTAACGCCGGGGGACGAGCAGTACTTC	CSSSSGLTPGDEQYF
TRBJ1-1	TRBD1	TRBV5-8	-	TGTGCCAGCAGGTTCAGGGGGCGAGACACTGAAGCTTTCTTT	CASRFRGRDTEAFF
TRBJ1-5	-	TRBV6-1	-	TGTGCCAGCAGGAGGGGCGCGGGGCAGCCCCAGCATTTT	CASRRGAGQPQHF
TRBJ1-2	-	TRBV6-1	-	TGTGCCAGTCGGATTTATTCGGGGGGAAGTGGCTACACCTTC	CASRIYSGGSGYTF
TRBJ1-1	-	TRBV27	few	TGTGCCAGCAGCTTTAAAGGGGCTGAAGCTTTCTTT	CASSFKGAEAFF
TRBJ2-5	-	TRBV12-5	-	TGTGCTAGTGGTTCCTCAGGTGCAGAGACCCAGTACTTC	CASGSSGAETQYF
TRBJ2-7	-	TRBV29-1	few	TGCAGCGTTGTATTGGCAGTTACCTACGAGCAGTACTTC	CSVVLAVTYEQYF
TRBJ1-6	TRBD1	TRBV12-5	-	TGTGCTAGTGGTTTGGGACAGGGGTCATATTCACCCCTCCACTTT	CASGLGQGSYSPLHF
TRBJ1-1	-	TRBV29-1	-	TGCAGCGTAATAGGACAGAACACTGAAGCTTTCTTT	CSVIGQNTEAFF
TRBJ2-6	TRBD1	TRBV5-4	-	TGTGCCAGCAGCCTCCGAGACAGGGGTGCTGGGGCCAACGTCCTGACTTTC	CASSLRDRGAGANVLTF
TRBJ1-1	-	TRBV7-9	-	TGTGCCAGCAGCTTCGACAGCCTGAACACTGAAGCTTTCTTT	CASSFDSLNTEAFF
TRBJ2-2	-	TRBV1	-	TGCACCAGCAGCCAACCTAGCGGGGGGAACACCGGGGAGCTGTTTTTT	CTSSQPSGGNTGELFF
TRBJ2-7	TRBD2	TRBV6-1	once	TGTGCCAGCAGTGAGCTTGAGTTGCGGGGGAGCTCCTACGAGCAGTACTTC	CASSELELRGSSYEQYF
TRBJ1-5	-	TRBV20-1	-	TGCAGTGCTAGGGGGCCCGCTACCCAGCATTTT	CSARGPATQHF
TRBJ2-1	TRBD2	TRBV7-6	-	TGTGCCAGCAGCTCCGAGCGGGGCCCGCCGGATGAGCAGTTCTTC	CASSSERGPPDEQFF
TRBJ2-1	-	TRBV11-3	-	TGTGCCAGCAGCTTAGATAGAGATCGGGAGCAGTTCTTC	CASSLDRDREQFF
TRBJ1-5	TRBD1	TRBV30	-	TGTGCCTGGGGGACAGGCGGCAATCAGCCCCAGCATTTT	CAWGTGGNQPQHF
TRBJ2-5	TRBD1	TRBV5-4	-	TGTGCCAGCAGCCTGGGACAGGACCAAGAGACCCAGTACTTC	CASSLGQDQETQYF
TRBJ1-2	TRBD1	TRBV7-9	-	TGTGCCAGCAGCATCACCGCACGGCAGGGGGATGATGGCTACACCTTC	CASSITARQGDDGYTF
TRBJ1-5	TRBD1	TRBV19	-	TGTGCCAGTAGTATAGGGACAGGAAATCAGCCCCAGCATTTT	CASSIGTGNQPQHF
TRBJ2-7	-	TRBV6-1	-	TGTGCCAGCAGTGTCCAGGCCTACGAGCAGTACTTC	CASSVQAYEQYF
TRBJ1-2	-	TRBV9	-	TGTGCCAGCAGAGCCGTCCGGGAAAGGGAAGGCTACACCTTC	CASRAVREREGYTF
TRBJ2-7	TRBD1	TRBV6-1	-	TGTGCCAGCAGCTTGACAGGGGGTGGATTCTACGAGCAGTACTTC	CASSLTGGGFYEQYF
TRBJ2-1	TRBD2	TRBV18	-	TGTGCCAGCTCACCACCGTCAGCGGGGGGGGGCAATGAGCAGTTCTTC	CASSPPSAGGGNEQFF
TRBJ1-6	-	TRBV5-1	-	TGCGCCAGTCGTCCGGGTATTAATTCACCCCTCCACTTT	CASRPGINSPLHF
TRBJ2-5	TRBD2	TRBV29-1	-	TGCAGCGTTGGCCCCGTGACTAGCTCCCAAGAGACCCAGTACTTC	CSVGPVTSSQETQYF